The clone carrying this T cell receptor (beta chain) was detected ten times or more. Participant reports of clinical history set cohort assignment. The data were obtained in a study of blood T cell repertoires in COVID-19. From germline, CDR1 is GTSNPN and CDR2 SVGIG (reference sequence). The CDR3 extends over 13 amino acids. The V gene lost 2 bases and the J gene lost 2 bases, with 9 bases spanning the gap. Only in-frame clones appear in the TCRdb table, and some are missing; sequencing was by immunoSEQ multiplex PCR. The table includes fewer than 250,000 clones, about 87% detected once. This clonotype was sampled from a woman in her thirties with acute COVID-19. Sequencing was done on a sample of PBMCs or T cells enriched from blood (not recorded which). The rearrangement joins TRBV30 to TRBJ1-2; D is possibly TRBD1 (6 bases). The CDR3 loop is CAWSLQGNYGYTF. The CDR3 DNA is TGTGCCTGGAGTCTACAGGGCAACTATGGCTACACCTTC.